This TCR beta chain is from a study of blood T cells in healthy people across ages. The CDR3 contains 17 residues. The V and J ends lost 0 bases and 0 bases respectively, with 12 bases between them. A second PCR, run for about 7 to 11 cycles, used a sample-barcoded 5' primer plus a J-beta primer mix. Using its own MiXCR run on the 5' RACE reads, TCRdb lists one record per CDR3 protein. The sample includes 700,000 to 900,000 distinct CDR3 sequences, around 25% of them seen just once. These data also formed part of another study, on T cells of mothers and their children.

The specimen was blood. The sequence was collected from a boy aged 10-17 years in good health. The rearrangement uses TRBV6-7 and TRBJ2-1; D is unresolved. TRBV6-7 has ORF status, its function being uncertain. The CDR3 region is CASSYSALPRSYNEQFF. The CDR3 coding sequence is TGTGCCAGCAGTTACTCCGCCTTACCGCGCTCCTACAATGAGCAGTTCTTC.